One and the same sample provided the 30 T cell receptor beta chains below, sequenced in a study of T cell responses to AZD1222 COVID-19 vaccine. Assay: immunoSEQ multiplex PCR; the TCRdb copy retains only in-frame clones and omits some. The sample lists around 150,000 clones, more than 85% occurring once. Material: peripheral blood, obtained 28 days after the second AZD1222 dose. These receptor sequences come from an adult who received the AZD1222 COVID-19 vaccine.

This CDR3 reads CATKQGSLSGANVLTF. CDR3 DNA sequence: TGCGCCACCAAACAGGGATCCCTCTCTGGGGCCAACGTCCTGACTTTC. This chain joins TRBV5-1 and TRBJ2-6; D is possibly TRBD1 (6 bases). V shed 9 bases and J shed 0 bases, with 16 bases lying between them. CDR1 and CDR2 (germline): SGHRS, YFSETQ. The CDR3 sequence is 16 residues long.

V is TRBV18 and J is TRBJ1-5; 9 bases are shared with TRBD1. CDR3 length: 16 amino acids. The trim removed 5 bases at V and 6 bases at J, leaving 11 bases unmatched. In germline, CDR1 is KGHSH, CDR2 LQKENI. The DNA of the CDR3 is TGTGCCAGCTCATCATCCGGGACAGGGAGAGGTCAGCCCCAGCATTTT. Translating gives CASSSSGTGRGQPQHF.

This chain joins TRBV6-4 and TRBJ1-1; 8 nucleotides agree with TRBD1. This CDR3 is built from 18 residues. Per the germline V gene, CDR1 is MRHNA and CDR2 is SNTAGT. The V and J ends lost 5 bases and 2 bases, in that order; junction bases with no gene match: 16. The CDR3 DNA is TGTGCCAGCAGTCTACAGCTCCTACCGGGACAGGTAAACACTGAAGCTTTCTTT. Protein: CASSLQLLPGQVNTEAFF.

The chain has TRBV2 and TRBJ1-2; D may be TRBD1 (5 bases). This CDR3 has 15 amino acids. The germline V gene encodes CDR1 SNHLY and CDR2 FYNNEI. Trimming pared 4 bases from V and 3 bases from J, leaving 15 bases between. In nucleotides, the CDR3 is TGTGCCAGCAGTGGAGATAGCGGGACGGACTATGGCTACACCTTC. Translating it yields CASSGDSGTDYGYTF.

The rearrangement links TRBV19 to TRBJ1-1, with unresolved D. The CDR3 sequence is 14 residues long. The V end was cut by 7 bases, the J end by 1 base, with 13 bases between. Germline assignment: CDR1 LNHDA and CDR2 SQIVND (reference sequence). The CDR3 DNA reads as TGTGCCAGTATTAGCATGGACGAGAACACTGAAGCTTTCTTT. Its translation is CASISMDENTEAFF.

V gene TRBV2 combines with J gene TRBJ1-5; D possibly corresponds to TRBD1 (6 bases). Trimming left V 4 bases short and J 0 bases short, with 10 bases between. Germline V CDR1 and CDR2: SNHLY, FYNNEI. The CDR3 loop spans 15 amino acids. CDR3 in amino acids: CASSGGQYSNQPQHF. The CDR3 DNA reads TGTGCCAGCAGTGGCGGACAGTATAGCAATCAGCCCCAGCATTTT.

The CDR3 sequence: CASSSQGGDGNTEAFF. The CDR3, as DNA: TGTGCCAGCAGCTCACAAGGGGGCGATGGGAACACTGAAGCTTTCTTT. The chain uses TRBV11-1 and TRBJ1-1; 7 nucleotides line up with TRBD1. Germline-derived CDR1 and CDR2 are SGHAT and FQDESV (reference sequence). This CDR3 has 16 residues. The ends lost 4 bases at V and 1 base at J; junction bases unmatched: 9.

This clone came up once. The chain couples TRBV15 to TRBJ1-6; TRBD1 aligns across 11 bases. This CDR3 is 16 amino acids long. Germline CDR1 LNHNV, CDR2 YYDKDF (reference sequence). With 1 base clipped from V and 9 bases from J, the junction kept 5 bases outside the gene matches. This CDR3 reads CATSRASGTGGSPLHF. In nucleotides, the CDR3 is TGTGCCACCAGCAGAGCCTCCGGGACAGGGGGTTCACCCCTCCACTTT.

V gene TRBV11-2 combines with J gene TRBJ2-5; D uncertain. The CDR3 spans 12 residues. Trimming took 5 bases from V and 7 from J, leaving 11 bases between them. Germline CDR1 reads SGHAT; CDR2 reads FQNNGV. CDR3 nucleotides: TGTGCCAGCAGCCCCGGTGGGGTGACCCAGTACTTC. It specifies CASSPGGVTQYF. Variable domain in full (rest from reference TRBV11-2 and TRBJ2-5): EAGVAQSPRYKIIEKRQSVAFWCNPISGHATLYWYQQILGQGPKLLIQFQNNGVVDDSQLPKDRFSAERLKGVDSTLKIQPAKLEDSAVYLCASSPGGVTQYFGPGTRLLVL.

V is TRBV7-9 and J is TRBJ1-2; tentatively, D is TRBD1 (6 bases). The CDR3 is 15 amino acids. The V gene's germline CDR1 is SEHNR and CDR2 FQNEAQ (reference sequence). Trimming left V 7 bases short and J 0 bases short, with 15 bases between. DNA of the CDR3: TGTGCCAGCAACCCGGGACATCCAGCTAACTATGGCTACACCTTC. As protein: CASNPGHPANYGYTF.

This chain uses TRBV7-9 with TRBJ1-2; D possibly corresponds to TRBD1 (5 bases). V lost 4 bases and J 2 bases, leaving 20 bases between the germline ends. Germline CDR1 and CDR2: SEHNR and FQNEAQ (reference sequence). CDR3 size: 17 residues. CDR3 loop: CASSSTLGRVGNYGYTF. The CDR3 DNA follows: TGTGCCAGCAGCTCAACCTTAGGCAGGGTGGGCAACTATGGCTACACCTTC.

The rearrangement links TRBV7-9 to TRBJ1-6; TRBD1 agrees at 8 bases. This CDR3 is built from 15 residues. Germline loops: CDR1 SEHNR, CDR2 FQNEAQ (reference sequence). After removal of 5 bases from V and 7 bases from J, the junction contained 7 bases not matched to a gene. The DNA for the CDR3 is TGTGCCAGCAGCACGTGGACAGGGACCAATTCACCCCTCCACTTT. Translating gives CASSTWTGTNSPLHF.

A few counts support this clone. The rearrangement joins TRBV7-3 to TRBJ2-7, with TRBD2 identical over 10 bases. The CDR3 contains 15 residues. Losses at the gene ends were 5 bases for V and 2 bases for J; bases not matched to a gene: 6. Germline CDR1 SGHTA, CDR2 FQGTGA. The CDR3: CASSLSSGGAYEQYF. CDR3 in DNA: TGTGCCAGCAGCCTTTCTAGCGGGGGAGCCTACGAGCAGTACTTC.

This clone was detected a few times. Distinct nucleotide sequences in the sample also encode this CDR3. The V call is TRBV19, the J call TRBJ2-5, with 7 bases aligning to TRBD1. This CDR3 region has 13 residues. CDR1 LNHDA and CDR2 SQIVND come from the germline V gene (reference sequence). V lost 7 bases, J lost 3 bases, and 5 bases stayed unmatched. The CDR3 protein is CASNPTGEETQYF. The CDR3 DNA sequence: TGTGCCAGTAACCCCACAGGGGAAGAGACCCAGTACTTC.

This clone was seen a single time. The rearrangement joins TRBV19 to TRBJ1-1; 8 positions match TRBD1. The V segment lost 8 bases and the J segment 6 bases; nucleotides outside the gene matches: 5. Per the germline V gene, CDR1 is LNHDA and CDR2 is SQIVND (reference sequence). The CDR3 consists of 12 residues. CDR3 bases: TGTGCCAGTTATGCACAGGGGGCTGAAGCTTTCTTT. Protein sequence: CASYAQGAEAFF. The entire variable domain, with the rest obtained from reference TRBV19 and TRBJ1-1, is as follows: DGGITQSPKYLFRKEGQNVTLSCEQNLNHDAMYWYRQDPGQGLRLIYYSQIVNDFQKGDIAEGYSVSREKKESFPLTVTSAQKNPTAFYLCASYAQGAEAFFGQGTRLTVV.

The CDR3 nucleotides are TGTGCCAGCAGCTTAACCCGACAGGGGCGTACCTACGAGCAGTACTTC. Protein: CASSLTRQGRTYEQYF. V and J are TRBV7-2 and TRBJ2-7; 8 bases agree with TRBD1. The germline V gene encodes CDR1 SGHTA and CDR2 FQGNSA. Unmatched junction bases numbered 8, after V lost 2 bases and J lost 2 bases. The CDR3 contains 16 residues.

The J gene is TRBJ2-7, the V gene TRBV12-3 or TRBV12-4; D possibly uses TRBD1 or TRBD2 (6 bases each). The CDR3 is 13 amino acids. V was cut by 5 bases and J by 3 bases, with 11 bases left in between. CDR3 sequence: CASSKGGLYEQYF. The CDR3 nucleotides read TGTGCCAGCAGTAAGGGGGGCCTCTACGAGCAGTACTTC.

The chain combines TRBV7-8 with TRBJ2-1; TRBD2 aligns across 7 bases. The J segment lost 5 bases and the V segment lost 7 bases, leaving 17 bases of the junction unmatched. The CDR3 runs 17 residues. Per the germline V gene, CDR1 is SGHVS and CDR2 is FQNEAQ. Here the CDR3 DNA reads TGTGCCAGCATGGGGGGACCGAGCGGGGTGGTGAACAATGAGCAGTTCTTC. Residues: CASMGGPSGVVNNEQFF. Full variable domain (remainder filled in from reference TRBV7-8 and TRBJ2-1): GAGVSQSPRYKVAKRGQDVALRCDPISGHVSLFWYQQALGQGPEFLTYFQNEAQLDKSGLPSDRFFAERPEGSVSTLKIQRTQQEDSAVYLCASMGGPSGVVNNEQFFGPGTRLTVL.

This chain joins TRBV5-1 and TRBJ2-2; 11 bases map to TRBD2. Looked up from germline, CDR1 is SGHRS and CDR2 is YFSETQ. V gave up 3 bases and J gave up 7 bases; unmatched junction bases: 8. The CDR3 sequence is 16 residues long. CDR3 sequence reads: CASSSKTSGDLGELFF. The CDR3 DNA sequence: TGCGCCAGCAGCTCCAAGACTAGCGGGGACCTCGGGGAGCTGTTTTTT. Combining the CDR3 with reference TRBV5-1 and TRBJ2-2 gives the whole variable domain KAGVTQTPRYLIKTRGQQVTLSCSPISGHRSVSWYQQTPGQGLQFLFEYFSETQRNKGNFPGRFSGRQFSNSRSEMNVSTLELGDSALYLCASSSKTSGDLGELFFGEGSRLTVL.

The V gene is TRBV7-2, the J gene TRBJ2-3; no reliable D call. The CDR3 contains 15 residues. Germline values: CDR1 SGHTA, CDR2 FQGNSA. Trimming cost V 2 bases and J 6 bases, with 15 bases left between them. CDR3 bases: TGTGCCAGCAGCTTAATGCCTGGATCCAGGGATACGCAGTATTTT. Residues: CASSLMPGSRDTQYF.

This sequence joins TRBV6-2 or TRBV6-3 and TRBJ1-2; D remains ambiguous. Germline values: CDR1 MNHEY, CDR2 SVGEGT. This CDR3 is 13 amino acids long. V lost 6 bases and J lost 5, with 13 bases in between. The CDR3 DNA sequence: TGTGCCAGCAGCCGAGGGCCTTATTATGGCTACACCTTC. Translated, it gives CASSRGPYYGYTF.

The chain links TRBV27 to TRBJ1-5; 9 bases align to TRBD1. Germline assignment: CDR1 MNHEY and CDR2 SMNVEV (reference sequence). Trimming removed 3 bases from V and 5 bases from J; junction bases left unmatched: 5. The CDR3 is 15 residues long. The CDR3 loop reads CASSFKGQGHQPQHF. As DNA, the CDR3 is TGTGCCAGCAGTTTTAAAGGACAGGGGCATCAGCCCCAGCATTTT.

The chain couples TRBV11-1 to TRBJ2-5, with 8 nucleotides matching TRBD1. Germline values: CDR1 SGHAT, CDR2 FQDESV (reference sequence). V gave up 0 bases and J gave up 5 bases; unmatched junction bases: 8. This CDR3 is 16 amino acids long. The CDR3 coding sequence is TGTGCCAGCAGCTTAGCATGGGGCAGGGGGCATGAGACCCAGTACTTC. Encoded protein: CASSLAWGRGHETQYF.

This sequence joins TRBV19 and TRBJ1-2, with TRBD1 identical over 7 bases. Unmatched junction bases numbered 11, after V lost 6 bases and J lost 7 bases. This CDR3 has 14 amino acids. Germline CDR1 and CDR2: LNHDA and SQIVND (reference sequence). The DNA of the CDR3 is TGTGCCAGTAGAACAAAGACAGGGTCGTCTGGCTACACCTTC. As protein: CASRTKTGSSGYTF.

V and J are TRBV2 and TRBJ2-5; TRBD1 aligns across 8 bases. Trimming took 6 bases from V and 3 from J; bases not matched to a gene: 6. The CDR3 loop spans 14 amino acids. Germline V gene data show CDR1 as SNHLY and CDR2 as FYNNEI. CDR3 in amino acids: CASRNRQGKETQYF. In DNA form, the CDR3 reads TGTGCCAGCAGAAACAGACAGGGGAAAGAGACCCAGTACTTC.

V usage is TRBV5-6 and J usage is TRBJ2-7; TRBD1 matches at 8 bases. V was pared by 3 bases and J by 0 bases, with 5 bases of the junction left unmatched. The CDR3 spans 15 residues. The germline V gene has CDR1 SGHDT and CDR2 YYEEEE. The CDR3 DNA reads TGTGCCAGCAGCTCAACCGGACAGGGCTCCTACGAGCAGTACTTC. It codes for CASSSTGQGSYEQYF. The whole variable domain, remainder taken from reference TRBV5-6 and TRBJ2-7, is DAGVTQSPTHLIKTRGQQVTLRCSPKSGHDTVSWYQQALGQGPQFIFQYYEEEERQRGNFPDRFSGHQFPNYSSELNVNALLLGDSALYLCASSSTGQGSYEQYFGPGTRLTVT.

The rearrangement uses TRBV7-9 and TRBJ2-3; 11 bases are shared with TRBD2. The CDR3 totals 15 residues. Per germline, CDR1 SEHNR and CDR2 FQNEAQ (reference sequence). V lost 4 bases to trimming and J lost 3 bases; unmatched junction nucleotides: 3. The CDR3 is CASSSTSGITDTQYF. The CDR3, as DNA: TGTGCCAGCAGCTCGACTAGCGGGATAACAGATACGCAGTATTTT.

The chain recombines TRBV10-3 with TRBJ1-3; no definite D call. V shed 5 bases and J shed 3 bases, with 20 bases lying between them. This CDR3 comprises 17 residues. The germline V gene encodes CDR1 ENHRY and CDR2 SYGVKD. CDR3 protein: CAISQVDPVSSGNTIYF. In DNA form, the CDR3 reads TGTGCCATCAGTCAAGTGGACCCGGTTTCTAGTGGAAACACCATATATTTT.

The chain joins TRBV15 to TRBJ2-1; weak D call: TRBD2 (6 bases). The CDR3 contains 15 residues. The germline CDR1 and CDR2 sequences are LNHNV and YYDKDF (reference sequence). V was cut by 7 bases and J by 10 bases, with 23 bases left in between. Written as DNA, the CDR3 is TGTGCCACCACCGGGGGTGGTTCTCCCCTCATCGAGCAGTTCTTC. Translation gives CATTGGGSPLIEQFF.

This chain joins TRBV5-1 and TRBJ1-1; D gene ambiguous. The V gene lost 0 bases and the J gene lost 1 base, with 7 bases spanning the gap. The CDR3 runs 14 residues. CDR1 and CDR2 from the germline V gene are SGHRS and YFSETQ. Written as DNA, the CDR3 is TGCGCCAGCAGCTTGGTCCTCTCGAACACTGAAGCTTTCTTT. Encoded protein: CASSLVLSNTEAFF.